This T cell receptor (beta chain) appears in the sequencing data of a study of cytomegalovirus exposure and HLA in healthy donors. Findings and caveats of the study: Within a later analysis, the majority of CMV-associated TCR beta chains appeared HLA-restricted. As was reported, the classifier diagnosed cytomegalovirus status with high specificity and sensitivity. A later analysis appeared to link common viral pathogens to several of the most significant clusters. Per a later analysis, HLA-associated TCR beta chains showed more clonal expansion than other, equally common TCR beta chains.

This CDR3 has 14 residues. The germline V gene has CDR1 LGHNA and CDR2 YNFKEQ. V dropped 3 bases and J dropped 2; count of bases not matched to a gene: 0. The PCR employed 60 Vbeta primers together with 13 Jbeta primers. Profiled with immunoSEQ multiplex PCR; TCRdb holds only in-frame clones, not every one. This sample has fewer than 90,000 clones, with around 76% found just once. With respect to this clone: Its antigen is unknown.

The receptor comes from a man aged 25 to 40 in good health and CMV-seropositive. What was sequenced was PBMCs. The chain has TRBV4-2 and TRBJ1-5, with 8 bases aligning to TRBD1. This CDR3 reads CASSQGQGNQPQHF. DNA of the CDR3: TGTGCCAGCAGCCAGGGACAGGGCAATCAGCCCCAGCATTTT.